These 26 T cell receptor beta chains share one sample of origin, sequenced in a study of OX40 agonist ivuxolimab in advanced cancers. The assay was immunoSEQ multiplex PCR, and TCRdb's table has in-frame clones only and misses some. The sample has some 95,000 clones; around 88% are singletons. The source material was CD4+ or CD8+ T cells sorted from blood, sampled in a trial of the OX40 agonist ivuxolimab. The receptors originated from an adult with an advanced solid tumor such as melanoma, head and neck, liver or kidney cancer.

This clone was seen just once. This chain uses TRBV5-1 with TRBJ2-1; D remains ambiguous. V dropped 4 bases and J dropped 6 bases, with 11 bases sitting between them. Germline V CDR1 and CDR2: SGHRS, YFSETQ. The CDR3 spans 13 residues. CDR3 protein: CASSAVGSNEQFF. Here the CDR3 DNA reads TGCGCCAGCAGCGCGGTGGGTAGCAATGAGCAGTTCTTC.

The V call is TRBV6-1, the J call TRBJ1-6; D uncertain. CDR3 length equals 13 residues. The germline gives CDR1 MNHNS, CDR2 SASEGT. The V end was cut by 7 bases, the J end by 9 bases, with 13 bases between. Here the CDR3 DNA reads TGTGCCAGCACCCCCTCTCGACCTTCACCCCTCCACTTT. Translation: CASTPSRPSPLHF.

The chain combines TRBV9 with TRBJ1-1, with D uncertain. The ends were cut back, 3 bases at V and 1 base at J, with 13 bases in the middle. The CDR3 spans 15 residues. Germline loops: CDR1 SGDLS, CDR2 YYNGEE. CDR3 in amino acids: CASSAWTTENTEAFF. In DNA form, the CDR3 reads TGTGCCAGCAGCGCGTGGACTACAGAGAACACTGAAGCTTTCTTT.

In DNA, the CDR3 is TGTGCCAGCAGTGCCGCGACAGGGAGGGGGACTGAAGCTTTCTTT. This translates into CASSAATGRGTEAFF. The chain carries TRBV27 and TRBJ1-1; 7 positions agree with TRBD1. From germline, CDR1 is MNHEY and CDR2 SMNVEV (reference sequence). With 5 bases clipped from V and 5 bases from J, the junction kept 11 bases outside the gene matches. The CDR3 runs to 15 residues.

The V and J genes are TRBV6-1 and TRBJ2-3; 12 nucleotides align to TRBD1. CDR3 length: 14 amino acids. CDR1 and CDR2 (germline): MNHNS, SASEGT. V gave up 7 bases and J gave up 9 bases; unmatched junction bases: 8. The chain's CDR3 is CASKGDRGRQTQYF. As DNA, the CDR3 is TGTGCCAGCAAAGGGGACAGGGGGCGTCAGACGCAGTATTTT.

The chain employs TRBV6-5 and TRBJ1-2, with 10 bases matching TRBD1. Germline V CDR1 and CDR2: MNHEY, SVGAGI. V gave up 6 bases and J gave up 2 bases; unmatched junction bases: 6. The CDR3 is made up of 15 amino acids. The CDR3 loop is CASSFRDRGNYGYTF. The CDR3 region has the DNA TGTGCCAGCAGCTTCAGGGACAGGGGCAACTATGGCTACACCTTC.

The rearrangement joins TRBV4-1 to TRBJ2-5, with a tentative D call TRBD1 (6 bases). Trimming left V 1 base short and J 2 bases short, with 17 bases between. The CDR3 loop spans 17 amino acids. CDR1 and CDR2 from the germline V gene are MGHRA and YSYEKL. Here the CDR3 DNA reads TGCGCCAGCAGCCAAGGCTTCTCCGGGACACCACAAGAGACCCAGTACTTC. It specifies CASSQGFSGTPQETQYF.

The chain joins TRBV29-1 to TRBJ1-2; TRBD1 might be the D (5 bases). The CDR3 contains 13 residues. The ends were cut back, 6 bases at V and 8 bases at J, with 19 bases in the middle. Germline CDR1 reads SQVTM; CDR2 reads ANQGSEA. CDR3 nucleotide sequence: TGCAGCGTGATTGTATCAGGGTATTTGGGCTACACCTTC. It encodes CSVIVSGYLGYTF.

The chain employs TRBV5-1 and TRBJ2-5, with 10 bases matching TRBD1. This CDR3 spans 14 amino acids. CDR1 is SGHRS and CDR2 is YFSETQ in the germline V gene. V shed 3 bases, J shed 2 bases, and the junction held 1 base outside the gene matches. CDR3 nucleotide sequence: TGCGCCAGCAGCTCGGGACAGGGGCAAGAGACCCAGTACTTC. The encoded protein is CASSSGQGQETQYF. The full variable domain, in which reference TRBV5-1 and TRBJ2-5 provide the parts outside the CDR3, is KAGVTQTPRYLIKTRGQQVTLSCSPISGHRSVSWYQQTPGQGLQFLFEYFSETQRNKGNFPGRFSGRQFSNSRSEMNVSTLELGDSALYLCASSSGQGQETQYFGPGTRLLVL.

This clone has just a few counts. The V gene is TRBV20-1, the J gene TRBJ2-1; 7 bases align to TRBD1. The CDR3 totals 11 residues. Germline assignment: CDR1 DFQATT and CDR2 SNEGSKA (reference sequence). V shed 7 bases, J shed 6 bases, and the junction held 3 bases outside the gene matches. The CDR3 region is CSGKGANEQFF. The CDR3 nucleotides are TGCAGTGGGAAGGGGGCCAATGAGCAGTTCTTC.

The CDR3 DNA follows: TGTGCCAGCAGCTCGGGGCTTCCAGATACGCAGTATTTT. Amino acid sequence: CASSSGLPDTQYF. This chain uses TRBV5-6 with TRBJ2-3; the D call may be TRBD1 or TRBD2 (5 bases each). The CDR3 is made up of 13 amino acids. V lost 3 bases to trimming and J lost 4 bases, with 9 bases between them. The germline V gene has CDR1 SGHDT and CDR2 YYEEEE.

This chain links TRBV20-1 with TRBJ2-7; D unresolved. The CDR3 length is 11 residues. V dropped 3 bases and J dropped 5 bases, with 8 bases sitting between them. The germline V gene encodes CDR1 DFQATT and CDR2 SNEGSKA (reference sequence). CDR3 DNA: TGCAGTGCTAGGCGCGCGAACGAGCAGTACTTC. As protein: CSARRANEQYF.

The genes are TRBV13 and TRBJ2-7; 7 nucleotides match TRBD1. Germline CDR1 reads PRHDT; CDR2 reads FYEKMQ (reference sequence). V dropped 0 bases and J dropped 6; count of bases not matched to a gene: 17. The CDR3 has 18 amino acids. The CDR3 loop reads CASSLGNGVGQVILEQYF. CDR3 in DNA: TGTGCCAGCAGCTTAGGTAATGGTGTAGGACAGGTCATTCTCGAGCAGTACTTC.

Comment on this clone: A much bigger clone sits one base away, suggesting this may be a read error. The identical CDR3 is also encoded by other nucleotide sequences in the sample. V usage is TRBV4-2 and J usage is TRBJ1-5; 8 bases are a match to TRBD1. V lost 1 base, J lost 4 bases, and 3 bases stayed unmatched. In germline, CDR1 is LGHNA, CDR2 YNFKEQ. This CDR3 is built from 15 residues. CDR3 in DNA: TGTGCCAGCAGCCAAGGGACAGGGAATAATCAGCCCCAGCATTTT. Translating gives CASSQGTGNNQPQHF.

The CDR3 DNA follows: TGTGCCAGCAGTCCCGGGGCGGACTATGGCTACACCTTC. As protein: CASSPGADYGYTF. The V call is TRBV6-5, the J call TRBJ1-2; maybe TRBD1 (5 bases). The V gene lost 5 bases and the J gene lost 3 bases, with 10 bases spanning the gap. Germline CDR1 and CDR2: MNHEY and SVGAGI. The CDR3 is 13 residues long.

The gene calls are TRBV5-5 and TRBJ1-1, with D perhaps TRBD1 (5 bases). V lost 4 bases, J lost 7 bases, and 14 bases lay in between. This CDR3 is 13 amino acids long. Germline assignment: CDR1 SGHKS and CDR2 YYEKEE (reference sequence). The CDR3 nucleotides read TGTGCCAGCAGCCGTGGGGGTGAGCTTGAAGCTTTCTTT. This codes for CASSRGGELEAFF.

The CDR3 region has the DNA TGTGCCAGCGGCTCTATGGGACTAGTAGGCGAGCAGTACTTC. Its translation is CASGSMGLVGEQYF. The chain employs TRBV7-6 and TRBJ2-7; 8 nucleotides align to TRBD2. The CDR3 is 14 amino acids. The ends lost 8 bases at V and 6 bases at J; junction bases unmatched: 12. Germline CDR1 is SGHVS and CDR2 is FNYEAQ.

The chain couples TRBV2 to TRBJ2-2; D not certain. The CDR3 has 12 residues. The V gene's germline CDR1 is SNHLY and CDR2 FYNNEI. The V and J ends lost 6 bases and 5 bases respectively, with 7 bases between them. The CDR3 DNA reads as TGTGCCAGCAGGGAACCGACCGGGGAGCTGTTTTTT. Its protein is CASREPTGELFF.

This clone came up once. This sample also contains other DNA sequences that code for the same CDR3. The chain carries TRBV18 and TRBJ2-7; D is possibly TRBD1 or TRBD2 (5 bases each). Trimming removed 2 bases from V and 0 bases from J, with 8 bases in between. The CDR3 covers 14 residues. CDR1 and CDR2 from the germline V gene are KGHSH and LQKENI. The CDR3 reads CASSPGTNSYEQYF. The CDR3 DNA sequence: TGTGCCAGCTCACCAGGGACCAACTCCTACGAGCAGTACTTC.

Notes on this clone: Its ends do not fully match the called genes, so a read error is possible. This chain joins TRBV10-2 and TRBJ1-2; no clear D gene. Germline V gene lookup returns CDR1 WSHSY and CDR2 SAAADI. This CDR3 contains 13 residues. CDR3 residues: CATSGKANYGYTF. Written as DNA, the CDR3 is TGCGCCACCAGTGGGAAAGCTAACTATGGCTACACCTTC.

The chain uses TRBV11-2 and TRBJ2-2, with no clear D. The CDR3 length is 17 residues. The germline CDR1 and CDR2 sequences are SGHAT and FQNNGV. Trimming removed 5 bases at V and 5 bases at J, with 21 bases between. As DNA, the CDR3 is TGTGCCAGCAGCCCCGTTTTGACGGGCGACCCAACCGGGGAGCTGTTTTTT. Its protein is CASSPVLTGDPTGELFF.

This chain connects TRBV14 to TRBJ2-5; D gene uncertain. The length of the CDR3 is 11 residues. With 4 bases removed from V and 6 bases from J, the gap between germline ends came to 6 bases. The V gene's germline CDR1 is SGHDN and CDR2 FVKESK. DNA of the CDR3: TGTGCCAGCAGCCTCGATCAGACCCAGTACTTC. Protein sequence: CASSLDQTQYF.

As DNA, the CDR3 is TGTGCCAGCAGTTTTCTGGGACGCGCCGGGGAGCTGTTTTTT. This translates into CASSFLGRAGELFF. The chain has TRBV28 and TRBJ2-2; D assignment may be TRBD1 or TRBD2 (5 bases each). The CDR3 runs 14 residues. CDR1 and CDR2 from the germline V gene are MDHEN and SYDVKM. V was clipped by 3 bases and J by 6 bases, with 11 bases between them.

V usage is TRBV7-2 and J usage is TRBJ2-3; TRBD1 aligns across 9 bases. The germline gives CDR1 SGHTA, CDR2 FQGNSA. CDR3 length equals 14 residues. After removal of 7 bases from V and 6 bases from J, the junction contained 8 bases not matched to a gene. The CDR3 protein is CASTEGQGRDTQYF. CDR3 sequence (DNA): TGTGCCAGCACCGAGGGACAGGGAAGGGATACGCAGTATTTT.

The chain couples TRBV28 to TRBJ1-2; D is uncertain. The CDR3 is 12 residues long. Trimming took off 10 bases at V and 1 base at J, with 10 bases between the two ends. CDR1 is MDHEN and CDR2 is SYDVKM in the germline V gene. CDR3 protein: CAIPTDNYGYTF. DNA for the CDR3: TGTGCCATCCCGACGGATAACTATGGCTACACCTTC.

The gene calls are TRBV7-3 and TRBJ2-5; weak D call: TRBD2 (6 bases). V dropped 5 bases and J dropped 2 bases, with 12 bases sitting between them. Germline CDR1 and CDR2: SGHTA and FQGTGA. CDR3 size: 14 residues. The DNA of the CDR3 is TGTGCCAGCAGCCCCGGGGGTCTACAAGAGACCCAGTACTTC. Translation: CASSPGGLQETQYF.